This record concerns one T cell receptor beta chain sequence. As yet, its antigen is unknown. Per germline, CDR1 SGHDT and CDR2 YYEEEE. V was shortened by 5 bases and J by 4 bases, with 13 bases between the two germline ends. The CDR3 is 13 residues long. The data were produced by immunoSEQ multiplex PCR, yet TCRdb's version contains in-frame clones alone and is incomplete. The sample carries approximately 110,000 clones, around 88% recorded once. The sample belongs to a study of T cell responses to AZD1222 COVID-19 vaccine. Background on the study: Pooled samples include second doses given at about 4 or 12 weeks. Findings of the study overall: Unmutated variant regions are reportedly targeted by nearly half of spike-specific TCRs. Regions 160-218 and 743-854 dominated among vaccine-associated CD4 TCRs spanning spike. Donors, mostly white British, included more females; clonal diversity was possibly underestimated.

The TCR comes from an adult in good health. V is TRBV5-6 and J is TRBJ2-7; the D gene is possibly TRBD2 (7 bases). This material consisted of peripheral blood, taken on day 0 of AZD1222 vaccination. The CDR3 loop reads CASSRGGSYEQYF. CDR3 bases: TGTGCCAGCAGTAGGGGGGGCTCATACGAGCAGTACTTC.